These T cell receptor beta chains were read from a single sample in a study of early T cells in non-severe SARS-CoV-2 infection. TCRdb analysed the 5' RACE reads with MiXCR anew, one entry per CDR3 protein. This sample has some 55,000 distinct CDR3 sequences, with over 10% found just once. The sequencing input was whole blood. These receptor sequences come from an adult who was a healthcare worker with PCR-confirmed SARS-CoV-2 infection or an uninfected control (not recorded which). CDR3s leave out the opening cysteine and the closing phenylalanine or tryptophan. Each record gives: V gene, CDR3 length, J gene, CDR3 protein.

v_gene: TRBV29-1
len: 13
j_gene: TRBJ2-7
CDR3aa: SVVLAGGNSYEQY

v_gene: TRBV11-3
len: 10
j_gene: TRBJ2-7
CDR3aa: ASSLLNYEQY

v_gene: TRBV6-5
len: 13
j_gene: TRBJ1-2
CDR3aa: ASSSLTGLDYGYT

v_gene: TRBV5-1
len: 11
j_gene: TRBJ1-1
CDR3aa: ASSSGGDTEAF

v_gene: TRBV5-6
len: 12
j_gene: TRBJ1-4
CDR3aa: ASSFKQGNEKLF

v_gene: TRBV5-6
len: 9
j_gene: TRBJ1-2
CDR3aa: ASSLEGATT

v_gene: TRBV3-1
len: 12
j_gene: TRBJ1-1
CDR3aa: ASSSWTENTEAF

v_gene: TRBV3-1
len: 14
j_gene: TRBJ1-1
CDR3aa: ASSQDRWGRKSEAF

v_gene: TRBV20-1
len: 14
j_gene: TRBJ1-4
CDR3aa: SATNRQARTNEKLF

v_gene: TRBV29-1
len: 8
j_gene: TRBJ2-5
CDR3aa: SVYGETQY

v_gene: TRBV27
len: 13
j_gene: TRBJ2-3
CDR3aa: ASSSSGGLTDTQY

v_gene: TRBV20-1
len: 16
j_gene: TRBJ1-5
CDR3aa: SATPMDPGGASNQPQH

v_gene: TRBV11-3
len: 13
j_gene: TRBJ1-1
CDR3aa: ASSLFGPMDTEAF

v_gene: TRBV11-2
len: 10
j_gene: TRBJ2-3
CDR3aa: ASSLALDTQY

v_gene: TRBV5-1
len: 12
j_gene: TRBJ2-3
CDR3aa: ASSLDGSTDTQY

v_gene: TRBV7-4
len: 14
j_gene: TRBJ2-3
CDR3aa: ASSPGTSRRTDTQY

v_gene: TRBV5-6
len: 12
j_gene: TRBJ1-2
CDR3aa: ASSLGSVNYGYT

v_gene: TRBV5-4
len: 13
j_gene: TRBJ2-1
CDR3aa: ASSQPTNRGDEQF

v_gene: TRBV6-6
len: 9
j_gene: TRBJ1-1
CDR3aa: ASSQSHEAF

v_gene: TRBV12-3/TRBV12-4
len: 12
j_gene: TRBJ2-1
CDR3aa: ASSRRDLYNEQF

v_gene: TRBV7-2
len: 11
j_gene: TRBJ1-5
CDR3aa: ASSFYRDQPQH

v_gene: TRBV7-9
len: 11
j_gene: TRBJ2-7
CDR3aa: ASSSLLNYEQY

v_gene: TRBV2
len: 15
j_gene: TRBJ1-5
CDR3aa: ASSGGLGTGDNQPQH

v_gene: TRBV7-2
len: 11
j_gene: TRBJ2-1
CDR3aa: ASSLRKRDEQF

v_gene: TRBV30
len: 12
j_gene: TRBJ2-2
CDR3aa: AWSVSRYTGELF

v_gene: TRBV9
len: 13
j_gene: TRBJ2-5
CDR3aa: ASSVGLAGAETQY

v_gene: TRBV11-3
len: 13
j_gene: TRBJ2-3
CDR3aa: ASSFGERVPDTQY